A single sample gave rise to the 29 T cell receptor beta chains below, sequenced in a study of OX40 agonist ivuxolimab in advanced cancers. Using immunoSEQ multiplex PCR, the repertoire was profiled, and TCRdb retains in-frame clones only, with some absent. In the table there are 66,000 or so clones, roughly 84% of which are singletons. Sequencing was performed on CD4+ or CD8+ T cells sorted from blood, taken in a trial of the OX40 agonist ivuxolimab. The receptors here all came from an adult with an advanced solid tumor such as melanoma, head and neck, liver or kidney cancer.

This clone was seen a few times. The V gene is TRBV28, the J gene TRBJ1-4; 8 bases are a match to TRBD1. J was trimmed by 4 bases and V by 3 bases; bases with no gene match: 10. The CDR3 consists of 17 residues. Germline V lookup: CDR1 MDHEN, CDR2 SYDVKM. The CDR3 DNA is TGTGCCAGCAGTTTGGTCACTGGACAGGGCCTTAATGAAAAACTGTTTTTT. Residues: CASSLVTGQGLNEKLFF.

The CDR3 DNA is TGTGCCAGCAATCCTCGGACAGCGAATTCACCCCTCCACTTT. Its protein is CASNPRTANSPLHF. The gene calls are TRBV2 and TRBJ1-6, with D possibly matching TRBD1 (6 bases). The germline V gene has CDR1 SNHLY and CDR2 FYNNEI. V was trimmed by 7 bases and J by 7 bases, leaving 14 bases between them. The CDR3 is made up of 14 amino acids.

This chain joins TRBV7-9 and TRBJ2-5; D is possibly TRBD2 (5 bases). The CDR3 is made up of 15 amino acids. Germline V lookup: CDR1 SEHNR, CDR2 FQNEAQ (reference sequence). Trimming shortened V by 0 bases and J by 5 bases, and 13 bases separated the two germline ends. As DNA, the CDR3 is TGTGCCAGCAGCTTAGCGAGACTACGGAGGGAGACCCAGTACTTC. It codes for CASSLARLRRETQYF.

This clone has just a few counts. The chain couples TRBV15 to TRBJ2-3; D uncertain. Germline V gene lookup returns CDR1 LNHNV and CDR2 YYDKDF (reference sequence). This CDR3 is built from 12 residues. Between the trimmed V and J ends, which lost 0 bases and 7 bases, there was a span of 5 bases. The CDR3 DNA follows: TGTGCCACCAGCAGAGATAGCAATACGCAGTATTTT. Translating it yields CATSRDSNTQYF.

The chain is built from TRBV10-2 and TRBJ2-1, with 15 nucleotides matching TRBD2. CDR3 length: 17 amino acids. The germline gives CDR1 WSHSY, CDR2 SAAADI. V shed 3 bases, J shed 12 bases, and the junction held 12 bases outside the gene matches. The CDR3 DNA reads TGCGCCAGCAGTGAATCACAACCGGGACTAGCGGGAGGAGGGCAGTTCTTC. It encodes CASSESQPGLAGGGQFF.

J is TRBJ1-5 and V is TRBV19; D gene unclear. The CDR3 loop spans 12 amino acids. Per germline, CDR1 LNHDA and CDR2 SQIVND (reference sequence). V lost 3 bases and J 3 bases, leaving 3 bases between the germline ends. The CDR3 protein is CASSILNQPQHF. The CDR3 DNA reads TGTGCCAGTAGTATCCTCAATCAGCCCCAGCATTTT.

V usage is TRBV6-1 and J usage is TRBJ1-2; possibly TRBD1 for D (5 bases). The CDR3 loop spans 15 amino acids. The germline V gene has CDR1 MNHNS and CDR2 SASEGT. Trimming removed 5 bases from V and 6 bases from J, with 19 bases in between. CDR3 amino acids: CASSFPRRDGDGYTF. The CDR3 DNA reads TGTGCCAGCAGTTTCCCGAGGAGGGACGGTGATGGCTACACCTTC.

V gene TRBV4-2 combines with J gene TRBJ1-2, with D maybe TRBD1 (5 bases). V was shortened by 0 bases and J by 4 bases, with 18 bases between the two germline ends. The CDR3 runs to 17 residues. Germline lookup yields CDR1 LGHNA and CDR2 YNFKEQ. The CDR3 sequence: CASSQDHTGYPSYGYTF. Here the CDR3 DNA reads TGTGCCAGCAGCCAAGATCATACAGGATATCCGAGCTATGGCTACACCTTC.

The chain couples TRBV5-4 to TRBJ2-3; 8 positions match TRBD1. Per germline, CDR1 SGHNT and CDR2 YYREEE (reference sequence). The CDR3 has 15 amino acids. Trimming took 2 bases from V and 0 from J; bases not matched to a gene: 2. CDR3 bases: TGTGCCAGCAGCTTAGACAGGGGAAGCACAGATACGCAGTATTTT. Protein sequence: CASSLDRGSTDTQYF.

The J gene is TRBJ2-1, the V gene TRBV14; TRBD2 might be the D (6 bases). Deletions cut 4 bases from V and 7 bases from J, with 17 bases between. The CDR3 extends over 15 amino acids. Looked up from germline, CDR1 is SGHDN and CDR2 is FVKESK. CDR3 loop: CASSPLGGEYNEQFF. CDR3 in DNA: TGTGCCAGCAGCCCTCTCGGCGGGGAGTATAATGAGCAGTTCTTC.

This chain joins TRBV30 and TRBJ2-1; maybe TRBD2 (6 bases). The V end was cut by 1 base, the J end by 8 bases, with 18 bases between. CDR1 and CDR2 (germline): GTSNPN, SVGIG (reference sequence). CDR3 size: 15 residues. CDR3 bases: TGTGCCTGGAGTGCTCGTCTAGCGAGAGGCGATGAGCAGTTCTTC. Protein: CAWSARLARGDEQFF.

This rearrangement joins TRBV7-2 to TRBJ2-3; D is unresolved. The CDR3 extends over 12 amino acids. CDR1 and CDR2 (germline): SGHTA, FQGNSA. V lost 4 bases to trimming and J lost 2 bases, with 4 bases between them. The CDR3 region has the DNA TGTGCCAGCAGCTATGCCACAGATACGCAGTATTTT. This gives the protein CASSYATDTQYF. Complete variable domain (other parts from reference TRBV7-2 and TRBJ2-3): GAGVSQSPSNKVTEKGKDVELRCDPISGHTALYWYRQSLGQGLEFLIYFQGNSAPDKSGLPSDRFSAERTGGSVSTLTIQRTQQEDSAVYLCASSYATDTQYFGPGTRLTVL.

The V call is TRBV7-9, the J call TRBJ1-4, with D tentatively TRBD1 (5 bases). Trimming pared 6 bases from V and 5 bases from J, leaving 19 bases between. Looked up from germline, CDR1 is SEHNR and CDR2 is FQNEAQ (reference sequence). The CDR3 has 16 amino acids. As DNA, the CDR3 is TGTGCCAGCAGGATGGAAACAGGTGGCCCCAATGAAAAACTGTTTTTT. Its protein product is CASRMETGGPNEKLFF.

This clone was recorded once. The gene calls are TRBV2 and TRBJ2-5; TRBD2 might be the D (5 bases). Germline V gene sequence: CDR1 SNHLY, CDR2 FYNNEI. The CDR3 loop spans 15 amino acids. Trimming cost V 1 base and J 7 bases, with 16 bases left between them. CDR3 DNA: TGTGCCAGCAGTGAAGGGTGGTTGGGAGTATTGACCCAGTACTTC. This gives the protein CASSEGWLGVLTQYF.

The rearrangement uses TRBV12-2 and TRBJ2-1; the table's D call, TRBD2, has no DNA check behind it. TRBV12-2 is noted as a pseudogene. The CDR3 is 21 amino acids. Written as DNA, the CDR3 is TGTGCAAGTCGCTCAACCGACCTAGCGGTCACACCCGAGAGGTCCTACAATGAGCAGTTCTTC. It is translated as CASRSTDLAVTPERSYNEQFF.

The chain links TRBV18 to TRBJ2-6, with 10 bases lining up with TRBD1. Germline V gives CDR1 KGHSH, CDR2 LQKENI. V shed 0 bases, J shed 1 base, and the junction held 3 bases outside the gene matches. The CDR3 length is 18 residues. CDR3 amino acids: CASSPPGQGLSGANVLTF. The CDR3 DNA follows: TGTGCCAGCTCACCACCGGGACAGGGGTTGTCTGGGGCCAACGTCCTGACTTTC.

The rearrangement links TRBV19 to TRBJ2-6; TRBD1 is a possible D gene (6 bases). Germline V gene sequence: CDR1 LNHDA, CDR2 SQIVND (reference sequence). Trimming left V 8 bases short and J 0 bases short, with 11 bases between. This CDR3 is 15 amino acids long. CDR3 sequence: CASQQGFSGANVLTF. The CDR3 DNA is TGTGCCAGTCAACAGGGTTTCTCTGGGGCCAACGTCCTGACTTTC.

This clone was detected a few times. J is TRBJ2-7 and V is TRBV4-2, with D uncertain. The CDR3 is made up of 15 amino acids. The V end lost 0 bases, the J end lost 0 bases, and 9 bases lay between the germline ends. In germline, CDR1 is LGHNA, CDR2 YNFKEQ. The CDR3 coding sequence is TGTGCCAGCAGCCAAGATTTCTGGAGCTCCTACGAGCAGTACTTC. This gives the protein CASSQDFWSSYEQYF.

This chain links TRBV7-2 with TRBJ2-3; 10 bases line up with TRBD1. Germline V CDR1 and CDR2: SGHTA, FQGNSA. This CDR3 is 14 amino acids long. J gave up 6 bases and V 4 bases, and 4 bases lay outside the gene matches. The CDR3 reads CASSWTGGGDTQYF. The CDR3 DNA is TGTGCCAGCAGCTGGACAGGGGGAGGCGATACGCAGTATTTT.

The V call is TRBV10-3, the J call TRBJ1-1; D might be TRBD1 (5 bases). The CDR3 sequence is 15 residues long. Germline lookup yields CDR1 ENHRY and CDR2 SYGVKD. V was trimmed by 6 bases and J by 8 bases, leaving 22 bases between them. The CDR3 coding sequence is TGTGCCATCAGCCCTACTACAGGCGACACTTTGGAAGCTTTCTTT. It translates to CAISPTTGDTLEAFF.

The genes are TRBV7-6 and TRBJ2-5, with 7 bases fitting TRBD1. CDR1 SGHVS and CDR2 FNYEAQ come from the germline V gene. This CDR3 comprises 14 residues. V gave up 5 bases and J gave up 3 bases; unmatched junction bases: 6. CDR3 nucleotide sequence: TGTGCCAGCAGCCTGGGGCAGGGGGAAGAGACCCAGTACTTC. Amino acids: CASSLGQGEETQYF. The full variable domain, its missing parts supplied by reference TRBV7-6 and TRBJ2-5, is GAGVSQSPRYKVTKRGQDVALRCDPISGHVSLYWYRQALGQGPEFLTYFNYEAQQDKSGLPNDRFSAERPEGSISTLTIQRTEQRDSAMYRCASSLGQGEETQYFGPGTRLLVL.

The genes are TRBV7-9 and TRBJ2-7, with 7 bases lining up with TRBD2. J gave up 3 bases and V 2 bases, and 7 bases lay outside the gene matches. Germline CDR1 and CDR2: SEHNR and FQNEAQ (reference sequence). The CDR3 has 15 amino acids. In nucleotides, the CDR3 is TGTGCCAGCAGCTTACCCCAGGGAGGGGACTACGAGCAGTACTTC. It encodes CASSLPQGGDYEQYF.

The CDR3 loop reads CASSEEGEFGEKLFF. DNA for the CDR3: TGTGCCAGCAGTGAAGAGGGGGAATTCGGTGAAAAACTGTTTTTT. The chain couples TRBV2 to TRBJ1-4; TRBD1 might be the D (6 bases). The V gene lost 1 base and the J gene lost 7 bases, with 13 bases spanning the gap. The CDR3 runs to 15 residues. Germline assignment: CDR1 SNHLY and CDR2 FYNNEI.

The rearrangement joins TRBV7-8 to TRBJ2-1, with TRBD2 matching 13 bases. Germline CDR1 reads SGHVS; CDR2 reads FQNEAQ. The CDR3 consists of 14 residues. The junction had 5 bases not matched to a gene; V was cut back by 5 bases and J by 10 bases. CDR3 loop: CASSKGLAGVEQFF. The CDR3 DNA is TGTGCCAGCAGCAAAGGACTAGCGGGAGTAGAGCAGTTCTTC. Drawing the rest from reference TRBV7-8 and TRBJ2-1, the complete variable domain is GAGVSQSPRYKVAKRGQDVALRCDPISGHVSLFWYQQALGQGPEFLTYFQNEAQLDKSGLPSDRFFAERPEGSVSTLKIQRTQQEDSAVYLCASSKGLAGVEQFFGPGTRLTVL.

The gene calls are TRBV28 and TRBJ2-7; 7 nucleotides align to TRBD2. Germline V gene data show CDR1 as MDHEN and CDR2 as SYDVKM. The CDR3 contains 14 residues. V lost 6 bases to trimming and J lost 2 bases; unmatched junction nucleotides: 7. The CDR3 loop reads CASRPGGTPYEQYF. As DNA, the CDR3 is TGTGCCAGCAGACCCGGGGGGACCCCCTACGAGCAGTACTTC.

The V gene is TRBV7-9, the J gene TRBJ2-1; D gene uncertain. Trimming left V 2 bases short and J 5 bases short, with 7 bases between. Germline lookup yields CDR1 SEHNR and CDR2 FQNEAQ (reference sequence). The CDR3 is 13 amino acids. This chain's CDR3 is CASSLFSNNEQFF. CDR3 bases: TGTGCCAGCAGCTTATTCAGCAACAATGAGCAGTTCTTC.

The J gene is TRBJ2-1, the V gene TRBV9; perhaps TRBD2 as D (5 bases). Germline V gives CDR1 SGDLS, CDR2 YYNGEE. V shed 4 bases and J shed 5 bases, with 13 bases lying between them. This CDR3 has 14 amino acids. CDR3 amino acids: CASSSTEGHNEQFF. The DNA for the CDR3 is TGTGCCAGCAGCTCCACTGAGGGCCACAATGAGCAGTTCTTC.

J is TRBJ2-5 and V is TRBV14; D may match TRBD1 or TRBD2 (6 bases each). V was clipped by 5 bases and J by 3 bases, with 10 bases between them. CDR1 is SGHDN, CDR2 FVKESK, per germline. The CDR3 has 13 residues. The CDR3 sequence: CASSGGRKETQYF. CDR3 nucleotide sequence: TGTGCCAGCAGCGGGGGGCGCAAAGAGACCCAGTACTTC.

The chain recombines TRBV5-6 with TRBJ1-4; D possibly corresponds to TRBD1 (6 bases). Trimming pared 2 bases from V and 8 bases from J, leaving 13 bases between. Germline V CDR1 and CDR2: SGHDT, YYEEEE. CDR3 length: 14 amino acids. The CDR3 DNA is TGTGCCAGCAGCTTCGGACAGACCTTCGAAAAACTGTTTTTT. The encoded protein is CASSFGQTFEKLFF.